This TCR beta chain was captured by sequencing in a study of blood T cell repertoires in COVID-19. In the study overall: There were acute and convalescent COVID-19 samples, and they came from the United States, Italy and Spain. The cDNA or gDNA used as material had been derived from T cells, B-cell-depleted T cells, or PBMCs.

Method: immunoSEQ multiplex PCR; TCRdb's copy keeps in-frame clones and lacks some. The sample contains 150,000 to 200,000 clones, around 85% of which appear only once. CDR3 length: 15 amino acids. With 3 bases clipped from V and 6 bases from J, the junction kept 9 bases outside the gene matches. Germline assignment: CDR1 LNHDA and CDR2 SQIVND (reference sequence). This rearrangement joins TRBV19 to TRBJ2-7; TRBD1 matches at 9 bases. The sample was peripheral blood. The source of this sequence is a man between 50 and 59 years old with active or convalescent COVID-19. For the CDR3, the DNA is TGTGCCAGTAGTATTCTTCCGGGACAGGGAGCCGAGCAGTACTTC. It yields the protein CASSILPGQGAEQYF.